This T cell receptor (beta chain) was sequenced during a study of blood T cells in healthy people across ages. Approximately 9.6 milliliters of peripheral blood were drawn from each donor into EDTA-treated tubes. This clonotype has more than one count but fewer than ten. Its antigen is unknown. A sample-barcoded 5' primer and a J-beta primer mix were used in a second PCR of about 6 to 12 cycles. The template-switch adaptor, which had 12 random nucleotides, put a tag on each cDNA molecule. One entry per CDR3 protein results from TCRdb running MiXCR on the 5' RACE reads. The sample consists of roughly 680,000 distinct CDR3 sequences, approximately 52% of them appearing once. Study observations and caveats: Donors of long life had a larger count of naive CD4+ cells and greater diversity than aged donors.

Germline V lookup: CDR1 MDHEN, CDR2 SYDVKM. With V trimmed by 3 bases and J by 4 bases, 15 bases remained unmatched. The CDR3 is made up of 19 amino acids. Sequencing input: blood. J is TRBJ2-3 and V is TRBV28, with TRBD2 matching over 11 bases. This clonotype was obtained from a woman older than 75 in good health. DNA of the CDR3: TGTGCCAGCAGTTTTCCCCGATCACCGGGACTAGCGGTTTCAGATACGCAGTATTTT. Residues: CASSFPRSPGLAVSDTQYF.